This T cell receptor (beta chain) emerged from a study of OX40 agonist ivuxolimab in advanced cancers. Study-level background: Patients received the agonistic anti-OX40 (CD134) antibody ivuxolimab. Participants, approximately 83% male, averaged roughly 60 years of age, ranging from roughly 23 to 80. Anti-PD-1, anti-PD-L1 or anti-CTLA-4 therapy given earlier was allowed, and over 35% had some.

From germline, CDR1 is SGDLS and CDR2 YYNGEE. V gave up 3 bases and J gave up 4 bases; unmatched junction bases: 9. The CDR3 spans 15 residues. Sequencing used immunoSEQ multiplex PCR; TCRdb keeps in-frame clones, though not all of them. The repertoire holds about 87,000 clones, with approximately 87% as singletons. The TCR comes from an adult with an advanced solid tumor such as melanoma, head and neck, liver or kidney cancer. The V and J genes are TRBV9 and TRBJ2-5, with 7 positions matching TRBD1. The sequences come from CD4+ or CD8+ T cells sorted from blood, collected in a trial of the OX40 agonist ivuxolimab. Here the CDR3 reads CASSATGVERETQYF. In nucleotides, the CDR3 is TGTGCCAGCAGCGCCACAGGGGTCGAGAGAGAGACCCAGTACTTC.